Listed here are 31 T cell receptor beta chains from one sample, sequenced in a study of shared clonotypes between healthy human individuals. TCRdb's table, derived via immunoSEQ multiplex PCR, lists solely in-frame clones and lacks some. The sample carries some 2,500,000 clones, 85% to 95% recorded once. The specimen sequenced was naive CD4+ T cells from PBMCs. This sample's subset: CD45RA+ positively selected. These receptors all stem from a man aged 18 to 30 in good health. Some clones in this sample may be carry-over from other donors' samples.

V and J are TRBV5-1 and TRBJ1-4; the match to TRBD1 covers 7 bases. CDR1 is SGHRS, CDR2 YFSETQ, per germline. The CDR3 is 16 amino acids. With 4 bases clipped from V and 7 bases from J, the junction kept 13 bases outside the gene matches. The CDR3: CASSPIGGVGIEKLFF. DNA for the CDR3: TGCGCCAGCAGCCCGATAGGGGGCGTAGGGATTGAAAAACTGTTTTTT.

The chain employs TRBV2 and TRBJ2-1, with 13 bases identical to TRBD2. The CDR3 length is 15 residues. V dropped 5 bases and J dropped 10; count of bases not matched to a gene: 8. CDR1 SNHLY and CDR2 FYNNEI come from the germline V gene. The CDR3 bases are TGTGCCAGCAGTTACCAGACTAGCGGGAGGAAAGAGCAGTTCTTC. This encodes CASSYQTSGRKEQFF.

The V call is TRBV29-1, the J call TRBJ1-1, with 8 bases lining up with TRBD1. The V gene end was trimmed by 6 bases and the J gene end by 0 bases; junction bases not matched to a gene: 3. The CDR3 runs to 13 residues. CDR1 is SQVTM and CDR2 is ANQGSEA in the germline V gene. For the CDR3, the DNA is TGCAGCGTGACAGGGGTTATGAACACTGAAGCTTTCTTT. Translating gives CSVTGVMNTEAFF.

This chain uses TRBV6-1 with TRBJ2-7; 9 nucleotides match TRBD1. J gave up 2 bases and V 6 bases, and 8 bases lay outside the gene matches. This CDR3 comprises 15 residues. Germline V gene sequence: CDR1 MNHNS, CDR2 SASEGT. CDR3: CASRRGQGVPYEQYF. The CDR3 coding sequence is TGTGCCAGCAGGAGGGGACAGGGAGTACCCTACGAGCAGTACTTC.

J is TRBJ1-2 and V is TRBV10-2; 9 bases are a match to TRBD1. CDR3 size: 16 residues. V lost 5 bases to trimming and J lost 4 bases; unmatched junction nucleotides: 11. Germline V gene sequence: CDR1 WSHSY, CDR2 SAAADI. The CDR3 DNA reads as TGCGCCAGCAGTACTACAATGGGACAGGGCGGCTATGGCTACACCTTC. The encoded protein is CASSTTMGQGGYGYTF.

The CDR3: CASSLSGQGHGNTIYF. CDR3 sequence (DNA): TGTGCCAGCAGCTTAAGTGGGCAGGGGCACGGAAACACCATATATTTT. This chain links TRBV7-3 with TRBJ1-3; D possibly corresponds to TRBD1 (6 bases). Germline-derived CDR1 and CDR2 are SGHTA and FQGTGA. The V end lost 1 base, the J end lost 4 bases, and 14 bases lay between the germline ends. CDR3 length equals 16 residues.

The rearrangement joins TRBV11-1 to TRBJ2-7; 9 bases line up with TRBD1. V lost 3 bases to trimming and J lost 2 bases; unmatched junction nucleotides: 11. The CDR3 length is 17 residues. CDR1 SGHAT and CDR2 FQDESV come from the germline V gene (reference sequence). Written as DNA, the CDR3 is TGTGCCAGCAGCTTCAGATTATATGGGACAGGGCCCTACGAGCAGTACTTC. Translation gives CASSFRLYGTGPYEQYF.

J is TRBJ2-2 and V is TRBV4-1, with a weak D call TRBD1 (5 bases). V gave up 1 base and J gave up 4 bases, with 19 bases separating them. The germline V gene has CDR1 MGHRA and CDR2 YSYEKL. This CDR3 spans 18 amino acids. This chain's CDR3 is CASSQAPSRVRITGELFF. The DNA of the CDR3 is TGCGCCAGCAGCCAAGCTCCGAGCAGGGTGCGGATCACCGGGGAGCTGTTTTTT.

This clone was seen just once. This chain links TRBV2 with TRBJ2-7; tentative D call: TRBD2 (6 bases). The CDR3 totals 16 residues. Germline CDR1 and CDR2: SNHLY and FYNNEI. The V gene lost 6 bases and the J gene lost 2 bases, with 20 bases spanning the gap. The CDR3 loop reads CASRTPGGTHAYEQYF. For the CDR3, the DNA is TGTGCCAGCAGGACCCCTGGGGGGACTCATGCCTACGAGCAGTACTTC.

The chain links TRBV19 to TRBJ1-1, with D uncertain. This CDR3 spans 12 amino acids. Per germline, CDR1 LNHDA and CDR2 SQIVND (reference sequence). V was cut by 9 bases and J by 4 bases, with 12 bases left in between. The CDR3 loop is CASLRWGTEAFF. The CDR3 DNA reads TGTGCCAGCCTACGCTGGGGCACTGAAGCTTTCTTT.

The rearrangement uses TRBV18 and TRBJ2-3; D uncertain. Germline assignment: CDR1 KGHSH and CDR2 LQKENI. CDR3 length equals 13 residues. Deletions cut 5 bases from V and 6 bases from J, with 12 bases between. As DNA, the CDR3 is TGTGCCAGCTCATCGTCTAGAGACGATACGCAGTATTTT. Translation: CASSSSRDDTQYF.

The J gene is TRBJ1-1, the V gene TRBV5-6; 9 nucleotides line up with TRBD1. The trim removed 3 bases at V and 0 bases at J, leaving 3 bases unmatched. Germline assignment: CDR1 SGHDT and CDR2 YYEEEE. The CDR3 contains 15 residues. This chain's CDR3 is CASSSTGGMNTEAFF. Here the CDR3 DNA reads TGTGCCAGCAGCTCGACAGGGGGAATGAACACTGAAGCTTTCTTT.

V usage is TRBV5-1 and J usage is TRBJ2-3, with D unresolved. This CDR3 has 17 residues. Germline V gives CDR1 SGHRS, CDR2 YFSETQ. The germline V and J ends were trimmed by 0 bases and 1 base, with 15 bases remaining between them. CDR3 residues: CASSLVFEVTGTDTQYF. CDR3 nucleotides: TGCGCCAGCAGCTTGGTCTTCGAGGTCACCGGCACAGATACGCAGTATTTT.

The chain links TRBV28 to TRBJ2-7; TRBD1 agrees at 8 bases. Germline lookup yields CDR1 MDHEN and CDR2 SYDVKM. The ends lost 0 bases at V and 6 bases at J; junction bases unmatched: 4. The CDR3 is 14 residues long. This chain's CDR3 is CASSLWDRVTEQYF. For the CDR3, the DNA is TGTGCCAGCAGTTTATGGGACAGGGTCACCGAGCAGTACTTC. Using reference TRBV28 and TRBJ2-7 for the parts outside the CDR3, the full variable domain is DVKVTQSSRYLVKRTGEKVFLECVQDMDHENMFWYRQDPGLGLRLIYFSYDVKMKEKGDIPEGYSVSREKKERFSLILESASTNQTSMYLCASSLWDRVTEQYFGPGTRLTVT.

This chain joins TRBV6-5 and TRBJ2-5; 7 bases agree with TRBD2. Judging by the DNA end, TRBJ2-7 fits better; the J call may be wrong. Germline V gene lookup returns CDR1 MNHEY and CDR2 SVGAGI. The CDR3 spans 15 residues. This chain's CDR3 is CASSNRASGNYEQYF. CDR3 nucleotides: TGTGCCAGCAGCAACCGGGCTAGCGGCAACTACGAGCAGTACTTC.

The genes are TRBV5-1 and TRBJ2-3, with 8 bases matching TRBD2. The CDR3 totals 16 residues. Per the germline V gene, CDR1 is SGHRS and CDR2 is YFSETQ. The junction had 8 bases not matched to a gene; V was cut back by 4 bases and J by 1 base. The CDR3 DNA reads TGCGCCAGCAGCCAGGGGATGACTAGCGGCACAGATACGCAGTATTTT. Protein: CASSQGMTSGTDTQYF.

This chain links TRBV6-5 with TRBJ2-3; D not resolved. The germline V and J ends were trimmed by 5 bases and 0 bases, with 9 bases remaining between them. Germline CDR1 and CDR2: MNHEY and SVGAGI. This CDR3 comprises 14 residues. CDR3 nucleotides: TGTGCCAGCAGTACGGAGTATAGCACAGATACGCAGTATTTT. It yields the protein CASSTEYSTDTQYF.

The V and J genes are TRBV2 and TRBJ2-2; 12 nucleotides agree with TRBD1. V lost 2 bases to trimming and J lost 6 bases; unmatched junction nucleotides: 4. The germline V gene encodes CDR1 SNHLY and CDR2 FYNNEI. The CDR3 extends over 16 amino acids. CDR3 DNA sequence: TGTGCCAGCAGTGAATGGGACAGGGGGCCGGCCGGGGAGCTGTTTTTT. Its protein product is CASSEWDRGPAGELFF. Based on the CDR3 plus reference TRBV2 and TRBJ2-2, the full variable domain is EPEVTQTPSHQVTQMGQEVILRCVPISNHLYFYWYRQILGQKVEFLVSFYNNEISEKSEIFDDQFSVERPDGSNFTLKIRSTKLEDSAMYFCASSEWDRGPAGELFFGEGSRLTVL.

The chain has TRBV6-1 and TRBJ1-5; no clear D gene. V was clipped by 2 bases and J by 0 bases, with 11 bases between them. The CDR3 sequence is 16 residues long. Looked up from germline, CDR1 is MNHNS and CDR2 is SASEGT. The DNA for the CDR3 is TGTGCCAGCAGTGAACTGGCGATCTATAGCAATCAGCCCCAGCATTTT. As protein: CASSELAIYSNQPQHF.

The chain links TRBV27 to TRBJ2-1; 9 positions match TRBD2. CDR3 size: 15 residues. The ends lost 6 bases at V and 10 bases at J; junction bases unmatched: 13. Germline loops: CDR1 MNHEY, CDR2 SMNVEV (reference sequence). The CDR3: CASRRSGSQGIEQFF. The CDR3 DNA reads TGTGCCAGCAGACGTAGCGGGAGCCAAGGGATCGAGCAGTTCTTC.

The genes are TRBV10-3 and TRBJ2-7, with D possibly being TRBD2 (9 bases). Per germline, CDR1 ENHRY and CDR2 SYGVKD. V lost 6 bases to trimming and J lost 2 bases, with 20 bases between them. This CDR3 has 16 amino acids. CDR3 DNA sequence: TGTGCCATCAGAACAGGGGGTAGCGGGAGCCCCTACGAGCAGTACTTC. It yields the protein CAIRTGGSGSPYEQYF.

The genes are TRBV30 and TRBJ2-7, with D uncertain. The CDR3 is made up of 14 amino acids. Trimming removed 0 bases from V and 2 bases from J, with 11 bases in between. The germline V gene encodes CDR1 GTSNPN and CDR2 SVGIG (reference sequence). The CDR3 DNA is TGTGCCTGGAGTGTAAACGCACCGGCCTACGAGCAGTACTTC. Residues: CAWSVNAPAYEQYF.

The rearrangement links TRBV7-3 to TRBJ2-3; 10 positions agree with TRBD2. Per germline, CDR1 SGHTA and CDR2 FQGTGA. Unmatched junction bases numbered 3, after V lost 2 bases and J lost 4 bases. The CDR3 extends over 15 amino acids. The CDR3 loop is CASSLLAGVSDTQYF. The CDR3 region has the DNA TGTGCCAGCAGCTTACTAGCGGGAGTATCAGATACGCAGTATTTT.

J is TRBJ2-5 and V is TRBV4-3; 7 bases map to TRBD2. This CDR3 comprises 18 residues. With V trimmed by 0 bases and J by 1 base, 11 bases remained unmatched. Germline V gene data show CDR1 as LGHNA and CDR2 as YSLEER. The CDR3: CASSQERQRAGTQETQYF. CDR3 sequence (DNA): TGCGCCAGCAGCCAAGAGAGGCAGCGAGCGGGAACCCAAGAGACCCAGTACTTC.

CDR3 loop: CASSLLAGGPKDTQYF. CDR3 sequence (DNA): TGTGCCAGCAGCTTACTAGCGGGAGGGCCTAAAGATACGCAGTATTTT. The chain links TRBV7-2 to TRBJ2-3; 12 bases match TRBD2. V dropped 2 bases and J dropped 5; count of bases not matched to a gene: 5. This CDR3 is built from 16 residues. Germline V gene lookup returns CDR1 SGHTA and CDR2 FQGNSA.

The genes are TRBV27 and TRBJ2-7; maybe TRBD2 (5 bases). This CDR3 region has 11 residues. The germline CDR1 and CDR2 sequences are MNHEY and SMNVEV (reference sequence). With 8 bases removed from V and 9 bases from J, the gap between germline ends came to 14 bases. CDR3 nucleotide sequence: TGTGCCAGCGGTAGACGGGAAAGGCAGTACTTC. Its translation: CASGRRERQYF.

The chain joins TRBV18 to TRBJ1-1, with D tentatively TRBD1 (6 bases). Germline CDR1 reads KGHSH; CDR2 reads LQKENI. The ends were cut back, 9 bases at V and 2 bases at J, with 19 bases in the middle. The CDR3 consists of 15 residues. CDR3 loop: CASLTGLIDNTEAFF. CDR3 sequence (DNA): TGTGCCAGTTTGACAGGCCTAATCGACAACACTGAAGCTTTCTTT.

The gene calls are TRBV5-4 and TRBJ2-1; D may be TRBD1 (5 bases). The V gene's germline CDR1 is SGHNT and CDR2 YYREEE (reference sequence). The CDR3 consists of 16 residues. The germline V and J ends were trimmed by 4 bases and 3 bases, with 17 bases remaining between them. For the CDR3, the DNA is TGTGCCAGCAGCCACCAGCTCCAGGGTAGCTACAATGAGCAGTTCTTC. This sequence encodes CASSHQLQGSYNEQFF.

This rearrangement joins TRBV9 to TRBJ2-7, with D unresolved. Germline V gene data show CDR1 as SGDLS and CDR2 as YYNGEE. This CDR3 is built from 15 residues. V was shortened by 1 base and J by 0 bases, with 11 bases between the two germline ends. The CDR3 is CASSVYDYSSYEQYF. In DNA form, the CDR3 reads TGTGCCAGCAGCGTATATGATTACAGCTCCTACGAGCAGTACTTC.

This clone was detected once. The chain carries TRBV11-3 and TRBJ2-2; D unclear. Trimming left V 3 bases short and J 0 bases short, with 8 bases between. Germline loops: CDR1 SGHNT, CDR2 YENEEA. The CDR3 covers 15 residues. The CDR3 is CASSLELANTGELFF. The CDR3 nucleotides are TGTGCCAGCAGCTTGGAGCTGGCGAACACCGGGGAGCTGTTTTTT.

CDR3 region: CASSSRGDEQFF. The CDR3 DNA reads TGTGCCAGCAGCTCTAGGGGGGATGAGCAGTTCTTC. The chain carries TRBV28 and TRBJ2-1, with D perhaps given as TRBD1 or TRBD2 (6 bases each). Germline values: CDR1 MDHEN, CDR2 SYDVKM. The CDR3 runs to 12 residues. Trimming removed 6 bases from V and 8 bases from J, with 11 bases in between.